These 12 T cell receptor beta chains share one sample of origin, sequenced in a study of CD8 T cells in ankylosing spondylitis (dated by TCRdb to about 2017). Library preparation was by 5' RACE. Sequencing was carried out with an Illumina HiSeq 2500. TCRdb ran its own pipeline on the public reads, namely fastp trimming at Q25 and MiXCR clone calling, and kept in-frame beta chains. When rows share a CDR3 protein, they turn into one entry using the most common DNA and genes. This sample comprises nearly 250,000 distinct CDR3 sequences, roughly a third of them detected only once. The ten largest clones take up about 4.2% of the sample. What was sequenced was blood, either unsorted or a sorted T cell fraction (not recorded which). These receptors all come from a male donor with ankylosing spondylitis or in good health (not recorded which).

This rearrangement joins TRBV20-1 to TRBJ2-1; TRBD1 aligns across 7 bases. The CDR3 extends over 13 amino acids. Trimming cost V 4 bases and J 0 bases; bases outside gene matches: 0. Germline assignment: CDR1 DFQATT and CDR2 SNEGSKA (reference sequence). The CDR3 bases are TGCAGTGCTACAGGGGGCTCCTACAATGAGCAGTTCTTC. Protein sequence: CSATGGSYNEQFF.

This sequence joins TRBV4-1 and TRBJ1-1; TRBD1 is a possible D gene (5 bases). V lost 0 bases, J lost 7 bases, and 9 bases lay in between. The CDR3 contains 13 residues. Germline V gene data show CDR1 as MGHRA and CDR2 as YSYEKL. The CDR3 region is CASSQDQGGEAFF. DNA for the CDR3: TGCGCCAGCAGCCAAGATCAGGGCGGTGAAGCTTTCTTT.

V and J are TRBV20-1 and TRBJ2-3; D not certain. CDR1 and CDR2 (germline): DFQATT, SNEGSKA (reference sequence). This CDR3 contains 9 residues. The ends were cut back, 7 bases at V and 5 bases at J, with 4 bases in the middle. The CDR3 loop reads CSVGDTQYF. CDR3 nucleotide sequence: TGCAGTGTGGGAGATACGCAGTATTTT.

The CDR3 reads CASSGSGGGRTLHF. CDR3 DNA sequence: TGTGCCAGCAGCGGGTCCGGGGGAGGGAGAACCCTCCACTTT. This sequence joins TRBV12-3 or TRBV12-4 and TRBJ1-6; a weak D match, TRBD1 (5 bases). The CDR3 length is 14 residues. With 6 bases removed from V and 14 bases from J, the gap between germline ends came to 20 bases.

This clonotype was seen only a few times. The chain carries TRBV20-1 and TRBJ1-2; TRBD1 aligns across 7 bases. The J segment lost 4 bases and the V segment lost 0 bases, leaving 11 bases of the junction unmatched. The germline V gene has CDR1 DFQATT and CDR2 SNEGSKA (reference sequence). This CDR3 region has 16 residues. Written as DNA, the CDR3 is TGCAGTGCTAGAGATCTCTTGGATCAGGGGGGCTATGGCTACACCTTC. It yields the protein CSARDLLDQGGYGYTF.

This clonotype turned up a few times. The rearrangement links TRBV20-1 to TRBJ2-7; 7 bases are a match to TRBD1. The V gene end was trimmed by 5 bases and the J gene end by 2 bases; junction bases not matched to a gene: 6. Germline-derived CDR1 and CDR2 are DFQATT and SNEGSKA (reference sequence). The CDR3 loop spans 13 amino acids. The DNA for the CDR3 is TGCAGTGCTCCTCCGACAGGGACCTACGAGCAGTACTTC. Protein: CSAPPTGTYEQYF.

The rearrangement links TRBV24-1 to TRBJ2-1; TRBD2 matches at 9 bases. CDR3 length: 12 residues. V was pared by 3 bases and J by 13 bases, with 3 bases of the junction left unmatched. The germline gives CDR1 KGHDR, CDR2 SFDVKD. The CDR3 region has the DNA TGTGCCACCAGTGATCCGGGACTAGCCCAGTTCTTC. Encoded protein: CATSDPGLAQFF.

The count of this clonotype is one. J is TRBJ2-3 and V is TRBV12-3 or TRBV12-4; weak D call: TRBD1 (5 bases). The CDR3 runs 14 residues. The V end was cut by 3 bases, the J end by 4 bases, with 11 bases between. In DNA form, the CDR3 reads TGTGCCAGCAGTTTGTCAGTAGGGGCAGATACGCAGTATTTT. Translation: CASSLSVGADTQYF.

This clonotype was observed a handful of times. The V and J genes are TRBV7-9 and TRBJ1-1, with no clear D. Germline V lookup: CDR1 SEHNR, CDR2 FQNEAQ (reference sequence). The CDR3 has 15 residues. Trimming pared 4 bases from V and 5 bases from J, leaving 17 bases between. For the CDR3, the DNA is TGTGCCAGCAGCTCAGACCAAGGGATTTGGACTGAAGCTTTCTTT. As protein: CASSSDQGIWTEAFF.

The V call is TRBV12-3 or TRBV12-4, the J call TRBJ1-1; TRBD1 matches 7 bases. Trimming at V came to 6 bases and at J to 5 bases, leaving 9 bases not matched to a gene. The CDR3 totals 14 residues. CDR3 nucleotide sequence: TGTGCCAGCAGCCAAACAGGGGCGTGGACTGAAGCTTTCTTT. Translated, it gives CASSQTGAWTEAFF.

The chain couples TRBV5-1 to TRBJ2-3, with TRBD1 identical over 9 bases. V was clipped by 0 bases and J by 4 bases; unmatched bases: 0. This CDR3 has 14 residues. From germline, CDR1 is SGHRS and CDR2 YFSETQ. For the CDR3, the DNA is TGCGCCAGCAGCTTGGGGACAGGGGCAGATACGCAGTATTTT. It is translated as CASSLGTGADTQYF.

The chain employs TRBV7-9 and TRBJ2-3; D is unresolved. With 8 bases removed from V and 1 base from J, the gap between germline ends came to 19 bases. Germline-derived CDR1 and CDR2 are SEHNR and FQNEAQ (reference sequence). The CDR3 has 16 amino acids. The CDR3 nucleotides are TGTGCCAGCTCAGCTGTCGTTGGTCGTGGCACAGATACGCAGTATTTT. Translation gives CASSAVVGRGTDTQYF.